Each of the 23 T cell receptor beta chains below was sequenced from the same sample in a study of tumor-infiltrating lymphocytes in primary liver carcinoma. Synthesis of TCR beta cDNA was carried out from about 540 ng total RNA with a constant-region primer. Three nested multiplex PCR rounds, a slightly modified ARM-PCR, produced the libraries for TCR beta. PCR rounds one and two used TRBV1-TRBV30 forward primers with a C-beta reverse primer for around 11 cycles each. TCRdb re-derived calls from the multiplex PCR reads in MiXCR, one entry per CDR3 protein. This sample carries roughly 48,000 distinct CDR3 sequences, roughly 77% of them seen once, and the ten largest clones take roughly a quarter. Co-extraction of RNA and DNA was performed on about 18-33 mg of unsorted bulk tissue. The sequenced material came from liver tumor tissue from sampling region 3. Subset in this sample: tumor region T3, left-lateral pole. The receptors originated from a man aged 35-49 years with primary liver carcinoma and hepatitis B virus infection.

This clonotype has at least ten counts. J is TRBJ2-7 and V is TRBV7-8, with 11 bases aligning to TRBD2. The V gene's germline CDR1 is SGHVS and CDR2 FQNEAQ. The CDR3 consists of 16 residues. J was trimmed by 3 bases and V by 5 bases; bases with no gene match: 9. Here the CDR3 reads CASSPRGLAEIYEQYF. The CDR3 coding sequence is TGTGCCAGCAGCCCCCGGGGACTAGCGGAGATCTACGAGCAGTACTTC.

At least ten counts were recorded for this clonotype. The chain employs TRBV5-1 and TRBJ2-7, with a tentative D call TRBD1 (5 bases). V shed 3 bases and J shed 6 bases, with 19 bases lying between them. Germline lookup yields CDR1 SGHRS and CDR2 YFSETQ. This CDR3 has 15 amino acids. CDR3 amino acids: CASSSLGLSPGEQYF. The CDR3 bases are TGCGCCAGCAGCTCCCTGGGGCTATCCCCCGGCGAGCAGTACTTC. The complete variable domain, with remaining parts taken from reference TRBV5-1 and TRBJ2-7, reads KAGVTQTPRYLIKTRGQQVTLSCSPISGHRSVSWYQQTPGQGLQFLFEYFSETQRNKGNFPGRFSGRQFSNSRSEMNVSTLELGDSALYLCASSSLGLSPGEQYFGPGTRLTVT.

Comments on this clonotype: One end of the junction is discordant with germline, which a read error may explain. The V and J genes are TRBV10-2 and TRBJ2-1; the D gene is possibly TRBD2 (5 bases). Germline V lookup: CDR1 WSHSY, CDR2 SAAADI. The CDR3 covers 16 residues. As DNA, the CDR3 is TGCGCCAGCATCGGGTCTAGCCAGAAATCCTACAATGAACAGTTCTTC. This codes for CASIGSSQKSYNEQFF.

To note about this clonotype: The junction departs from the called germline gene at one end, perhaps through a read error. The genes are TRBV29-1 and TRBJ2-5; 7 bases align to TRBD2. This CDR3 region has 12 residues. Germline CDR1 SQVTM, CDR2 ANQGSEA. CDR3 amino acids: CSCGISGETQCF. CDR3 sequence (DNA): TGCAGCTGCGGGATCAGCGGGGAGACCCAGTGCTTC. Full variable domain (remainder filled in from reference TRBV29-1 and TRBJ2-5): SAVISQKPSRDICQRGTSLTIQCQVDSQVTMMFWYRQQPGQSLTLIATANQGSEATYESGFVIDKFPISRPNLTFSTLTVSNMSPEDSSIYLCSCGISGETQCFGPGTRLLVL.

Turning to this clonotype: A read error may be the cause here, since a much bigger clone is one base away. This rearrangement joins TRBV5-1 to TRBJ2-7, with 15 bases matching TRBD2. Germline CDR1 reads SGHRS; CDR2 reads YFSETQ. The CDR3 sequence is 14 residues long. The CDR3 region is CDSSGLAGGYEQYF. CDR3 DNA: TGCGACAGCAGCGGACTAGCGGGAGGGTACGAGCAGTACTTC.

The chain has TRBV11-2 and TRBJ2-1; D might be TRBD2 (6 bases). The CDR3 is made up of 18 amino acids. Germline loops: CDR1 SGHAT, CDR2 FQNNGV. V shed 8 bases and J shed 4 bases, with 27 bases lying between them. The CDR3 DNA sequence: TGTGCCAGCGACTCTGACCCTAGGAGGACCGGGAGTTACAATGAGCAGTTCTTC. Translating it yields CASDSDPRRTGSYNEQFF.

Turning to this clonotype: Because it lacks the conserved phenylalanine or tryptophan at the end, this CDR3 is likely a read error. This rearrangement joins TRBV5-1 to TRBJ2-1; the D is unclear. The CDR3 spans 13 residues. Trimming took off 0 bases at V and 4 bases at J, with 5 bases between the two ends. Germline V gene sequence: CDR1 SGHRS, CDR2 YFSETQ. The DNA for the CDR3 is TGCGCCAGCAGCTTGGGAGCTTACAATGAGCAGTTCATC. Its translation: CASSLGAYNEQFI.

Concerning this clonotype: Germline and junction disagree at one end, which may indicate a read error. The chain has TRBV12-3 or TRBV12-4 and TRBJ2-7; the D gene is possibly TRBD2 (5 bases). The CDR3 is made up of 12 amino acids. CDR3 nucleotides: TGTGCCAGCAGTTTAGGCGACTACGAGCAGAACTTT. Translation gives CASSLGDYEQNF.

Points on this clonotype: Since the CDR3 does not end with the conserved phenylalanine or tryptophan, this likely comes from a read error. The V and J genes are TRBV11-2 and TRBJ2-2; D remains unclear. Germline-derived CDR1 and CDR2 are SGHAT and FQNNGV. The CDR3 contains 15 residues. The CDR3 is CASGLVGRDTGELFI. The CDR3 nucleotides are TGTGCCAGCGGCTTAGTCGGACGGGACACCGGGGAGCTGTTTATT.

This clonotype was seen only once. The junction does not match germline at one end; this may be a read error. V and J are TRBV5-1 and TRBJ2-2; D is possibly TRBD1 (6 bases). The CDR3 consists of 15 residues. Germline-derived CDR1 and CDR2 are SGHRS and YFSETQ. The DNA for the CDR3 is TGCGCCAGCAACCGCGCAGGGGCTCACACTGGGGAGCTGTTTTTT. It codes for CASNRAGAHTGELFF.

This clonotype was counted many times. This chain links TRBV5-5 with TRBJ1-1; possibly TRBD1 for D (6 bases). V was pared by 4 bases and J by 6 bases, with 19 bases between. In germline, CDR1 is SGHKS, CDR2 YYEKEE (reference sequence). There are 15 residues in the CDR3. CDR3 nucleotides: TGTGCCAGCAGCCGGGGCGGGGGGCGCGGGGCTGAAGCTTTCTTT. Translated: CASSRGGGRGAEAFF.

The chain combines TRBV7-9 with TRBJ2-2, with TRBD1 matching over 7 bases. The CDR3 is 16 residues long. V shed 6 bases and J 4 bases; nucleotides not matched to a gene: 11. In germline, CDR1 is SEHNR, CDR2 FQNEAQ (reference sequence). In DNA, the CDR3 is TGTGCCAGCAGAGCTGGCGGACAGGTCCGCACCGGGGAGCTGTTTTTT. Its protein product is CASRAGGQVRTGELFF.

In regard to this clonotype: One end of the junction is discordant with germline, which a read error may explain. The V gene is TRBV13, the J gene TRBJ2-1, with 7 bases aligning to TRBD1. The CDR3 runs 16 residues. In germline, CDR1 is PRHDT, CDR2 FYEKMQ (reference sequence). CDR3 residues: CASTPRGQTSYNEQSF. In DNA, the CDR3 is TGTGCCAGCACACCAAGGGGACAGACTTCCTACAATGAACAGTCCTTC.

Details on this clonotype: Compared with germline, one end of the junction differs, possibly owing to a read error. The chain employs TRBV29-1 and TRBJ2-7; 8 bases line up with TRBD2. Germline CDR1 SQVTM, CDR2 ANQGSEA. The CDR3 is made up of 16 amino acids. CDR3 nucleotides: TGTAGCGTTGAATCCCGCAAGACTAGCGAGTCCTACGAGCACTACTTC. It yields the protein CSVESRKTSESYEHYF.

In the case of this clonotype: The DNA is left out, because the CDR3 cannot be placed on it with certainty; the CDR3 is given as TCRdb lists it. This chain connects TRBV29-1 to TRBJ2-7; TRBD1 is taken as the D call from the table, unchecked against the DNA. Both ends counted, the CDR3 spans 11 residues. Germline loops: CDR1 SQVTM, CDR2 ANQGSEA. CDR3 in amino acids: CNVGTGSRQYF.

This clonotype was observed a single time. V is TRBV10-3 and J is TRBJ1-1; a weak D match, TRBD1 (5 bases). Germline V gives CDR1 ENHRY, CDR2 SYGVKD. With 11 bases removed from V and 7 bases from J, the gap between germline ends came to 20 bases. The CDR3 extends over 13 amino acids. The CDR3 is CAAGGVRNHEAFF. CDR3 DNA: TGTGCCGCTGGGGGGGTGCGGAACCATGAAGCTTTCTTT.

Regarding this clonotype: Because the CDR3's place on the DNA is in doubt, the DNA is left out and the CDR3 is given as listed by TCRdb. The chain employs TRBV12-3 or TRBV12-4 and TRBJ2-6; TRBD2 is the table's D call, not checked against the DNA. Counting both end residues, the CDR3 totals 15 amino acids. CDR3 amino acids: CASSLVAPGADVPTF.

As concerns this clonotype: A read error may produce the germline difference seen at one junction end. The chain employs TRBV10-2 and TRBJ2-7; D is perhaps TRBD2 (5 bases). The germline V gene encodes CDR1 WSHSY and CDR2 SAAADI. This CDR3 region has 14 residues. The CDR3 here is CVSSVGVNSCEQYF. CDR3 sequence (DNA): TGCGTCAGCAGTGTCGGGGTGAACTCCTGCGAGCAGTACTTC.

This sequence joins TRBV10-3 and TRBJ2-1, with TRBD1 matching 10 bases. V was pared by 10 bases and J by 10 bases, with 13 bases of the junction left unmatched. Germline V gene lookup returns CDR1 ENHRY and CDR2 SYGVKD. The CDR3 is 14 residues long. In DNA form, the CDR3 reads TGTGCCAACAGAGTCGGACAGGGGGAAGGAGAGCAGTTCTTC. It encodes CANRVGQGEGEQFF.

V gene TRBV11-2 combines with J gene TRBJ2-1, with 8 bases lining up with TRBD2. V lost 11 bases, J lost 9 bases, and 21 bases stayed unmatched. The CDR3 covers 16 residues. CDR1 is SGHAT and CDR2 is FQNNGV in the germline V gene. CDR3 sequence: CADSLDIGLAMGEQFF. CDR3 DNA: TGTGCCGACAGCTTGGATATTGGACTAGCCATGGGTGAGCAGTTCTTC.

As for this clonotype: A much larger clone differs from this one at a single base, so this may be a read error. This chain joins TRBV2 and TRBJ2-7, with unresolved D. The CDR3 has 13 residues. Per germline, CDR1 SNHLY and CDR2 FYNNEI. CDR3 coding DNA: TGTGACACGACCGACACCGCAACCTACGAGCAGTACTTC. Its protein is CDTTDTATYEQYF.

A word on this clonotype: With a much larger clone just one base away, this may be a read error. The chain carries TRBV6-1 and TRBJ2-1; 10 bases agree with TRBD1. The junction had 0 bases not matched to a gene; V was cut back by 8 bases and J by 2 bases. Germline CDR1 and CDR2: MNHNS and SASEGT. This CDR3 contains 13 residues. CDR3 residues: CASGQGAYNEQFF. The CDR3 nucleotides read TGTGCCAGCGGACAGGGGGCCTACAATGAGCAGTTCTTC.

Concerning this clonotype: An end of the junction does not agree with germline; a read error may underlie this. The chain joins TRBV7-3 to TRBJ1-6, with D unclear. CDR3 length: 15 residues. Per germline, CDR1 SGHTA and CDR2 FQGTGA. CDR3 region: CASNLTPGDNSPLHF. CDR3 in DNA: TGTGCCAGCAACTTAACGCCGGGTGACAATTCACCCCTCCACTTT.